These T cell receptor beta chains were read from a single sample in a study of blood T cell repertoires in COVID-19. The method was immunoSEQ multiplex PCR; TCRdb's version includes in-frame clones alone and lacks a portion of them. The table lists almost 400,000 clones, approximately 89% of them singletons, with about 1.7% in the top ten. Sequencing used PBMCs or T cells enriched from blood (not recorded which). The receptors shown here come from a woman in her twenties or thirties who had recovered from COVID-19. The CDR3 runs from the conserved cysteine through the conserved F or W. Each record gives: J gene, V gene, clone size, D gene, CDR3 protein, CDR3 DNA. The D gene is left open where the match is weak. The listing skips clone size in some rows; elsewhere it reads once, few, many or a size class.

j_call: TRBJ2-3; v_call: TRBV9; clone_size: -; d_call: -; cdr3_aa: CASSVGGGYTDTQYF; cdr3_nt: TGTGCCAGCAGCGTAGGTGGAGGCTACACAGATACGCAGTATTTT
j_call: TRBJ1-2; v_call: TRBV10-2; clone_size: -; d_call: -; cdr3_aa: CASSESRQKGIYGYTF; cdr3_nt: TGCGCCAGCAGTGAGTCGAGACAGAAAGGGATATATGGCTACACCTTC
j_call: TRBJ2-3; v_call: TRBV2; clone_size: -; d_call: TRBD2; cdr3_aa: CASRGGWLAGSTDTQYF; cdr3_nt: TGTGCCAGCAGAGGGGGTTGGCTAGCGGGAAGCACAGATACGCAGTATTTT
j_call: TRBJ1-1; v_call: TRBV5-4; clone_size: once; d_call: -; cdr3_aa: CASSLAGPVTEAFF; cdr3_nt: TGTGCCAGCAGCTTGGCAGGGCCCGTCACTGAAGCTTTCTTT
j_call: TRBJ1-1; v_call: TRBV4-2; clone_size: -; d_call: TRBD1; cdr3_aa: CASSQDGWQGGLNTEAFF; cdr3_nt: TGTGCCAGCAGCCAAGATGGCTGGCAGGGGGGCCTGAACACTGAAGCTTTCTTT
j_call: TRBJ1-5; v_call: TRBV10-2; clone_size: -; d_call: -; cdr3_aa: CASSDGNQPQHF; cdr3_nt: TGCGCCAGCAGTGACGGCAATCAGCCCCAGCATTTT
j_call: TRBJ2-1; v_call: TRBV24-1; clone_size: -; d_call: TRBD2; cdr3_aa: CATSDYSGAGSYNEQFF; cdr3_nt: TGTGCCACCAGTGATTACAGCGGGGCGGGCTCCTACAATGAGCAGTTCTTC
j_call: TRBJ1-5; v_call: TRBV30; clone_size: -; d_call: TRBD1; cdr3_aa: CAWNRGEQGLNQPQHF; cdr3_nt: TGTGCCTGGAACAGGGGGGAGCAGGGCCTCAATCAGCCCCAGCATTTT
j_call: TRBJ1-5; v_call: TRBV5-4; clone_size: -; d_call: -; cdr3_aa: CASSPRPGNQPQHF; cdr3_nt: TGTGCCAGCAGCCCTAGACCGGGCAATCAGCCCCAGCATTTT
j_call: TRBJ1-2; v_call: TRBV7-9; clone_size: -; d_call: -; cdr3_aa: CASSENTYGYTF; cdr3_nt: TGTGCCAGCAGCGAAAACACCTATGGCTACACCTTC
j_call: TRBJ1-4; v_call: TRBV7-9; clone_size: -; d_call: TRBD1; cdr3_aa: CASTRTGQRGNEKLFF; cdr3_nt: TGTGCCAGCACCCGGACAGGGCAACGTGGTAATGAAAAACTGTTTTTT
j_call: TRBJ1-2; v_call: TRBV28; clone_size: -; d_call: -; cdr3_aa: CASSFGGTGLYGYTF; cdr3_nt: TGTGCCAGCAGTTTCGGGGGAACGGGGCTCTATGGCTACACCTTC
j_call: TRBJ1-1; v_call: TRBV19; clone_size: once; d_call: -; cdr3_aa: CASSITSMNTEAFF; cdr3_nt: TGTGCCAGTAGTATAACCTCTATGAACACTGAAGCTTTCTTT
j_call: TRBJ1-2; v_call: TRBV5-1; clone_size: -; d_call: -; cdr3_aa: CASSLWTQNYGYTF; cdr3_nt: TGCGCCAGCAGCCTATGGACACAAAACTATGGCTACACCTTC
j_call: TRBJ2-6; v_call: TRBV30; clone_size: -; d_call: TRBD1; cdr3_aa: CAWSQGAGANVLTF; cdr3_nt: TGTGCCTGGTCACAGGGGGCTGGGGCCAACGTCCTGACTTTC
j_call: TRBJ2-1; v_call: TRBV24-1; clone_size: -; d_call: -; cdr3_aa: CATSDSGLFSYNEQFF; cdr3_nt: TGTGCCACCAGTGATTCCGGACTCTTCTCCTACAATGAGCAGTTCTTC
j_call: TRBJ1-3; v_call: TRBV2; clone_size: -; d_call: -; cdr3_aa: CAIPEPGNTIYF; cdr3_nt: TGTGCCATCCCTGAGCCGGGAAACACCATATATTTT
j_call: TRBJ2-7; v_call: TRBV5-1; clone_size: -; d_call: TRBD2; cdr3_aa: CASSSPSSGSPHEQYF; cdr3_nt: TGCGCCAGCAGCTCTCCCTCTAGCGGGAGTCCCCACGAGCAGTACTTC
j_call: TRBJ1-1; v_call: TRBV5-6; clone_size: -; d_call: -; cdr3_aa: CASSFQGNTEAFF; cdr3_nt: TGTGCCAGCAGCTTCCAGGGTAACACTGAAGCTTTCTTT
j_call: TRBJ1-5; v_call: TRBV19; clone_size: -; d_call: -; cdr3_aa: CASSAGHLGKPQHF; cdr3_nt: TGTGCCAGTAGTGCCGGACATCTCGGTAAGCCCCAGCATTTT
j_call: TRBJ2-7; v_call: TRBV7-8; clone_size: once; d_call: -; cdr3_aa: CASSPGYEQYF; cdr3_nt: TGTGCCAGCAGCCCAGGGTACGAGCAGTACTTC
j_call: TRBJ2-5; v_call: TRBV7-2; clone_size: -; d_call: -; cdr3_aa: CASSLEPAAAAQYF; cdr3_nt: TGTGCCAGCAGCTTAGAGCCGGCGGCCGCAGCCCAGTACTTC
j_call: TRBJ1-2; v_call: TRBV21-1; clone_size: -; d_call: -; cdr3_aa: CASSKVTTGGRDYGYTF; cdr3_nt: TGTGCCAGCAGCAAAGTCACAACAGGGGGAAGGGACTATGGCTACACCTTC
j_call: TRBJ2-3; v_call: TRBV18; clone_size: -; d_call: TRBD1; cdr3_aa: CASSLGQGTDTQYF; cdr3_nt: TGTGCCAGCTCACTTGGACAGGGCACAGATACGCAGTATTTT
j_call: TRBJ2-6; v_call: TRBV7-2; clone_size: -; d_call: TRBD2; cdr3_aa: CASSFRTSGNVLTF; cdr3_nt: TGTGCCAGCAGCTTCCGAACTAGCGGCAACGTCCTGACTTTC
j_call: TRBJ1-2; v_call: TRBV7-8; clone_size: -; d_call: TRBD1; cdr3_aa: CASSPGTANYGYTF; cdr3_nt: TGTGCCAGCAGCCCCGGGACAGCTAACTATGGCTACACCTTC
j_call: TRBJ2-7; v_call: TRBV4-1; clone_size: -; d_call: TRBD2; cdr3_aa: CASSQVPSGGIYEQYF; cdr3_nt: TGCGCCAGCAGCCAAGTCCCTTCCGGGGGGATCTACGAGCAGTACTTC
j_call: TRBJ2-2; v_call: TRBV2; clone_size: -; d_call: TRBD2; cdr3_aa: CASSPYSGGTPGELFF; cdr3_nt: TGTGCCAGCAGTCCCTATAGCGGGGGAACTCCCGGGGAGCTGTTTTTT
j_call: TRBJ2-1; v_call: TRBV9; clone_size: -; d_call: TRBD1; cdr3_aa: CASSAGQGTTRFGNEQFF; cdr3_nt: TGTGCCAGCAGCGCTGGACAGGGAACCACCCGGTTTGGGAATGAGCAGTTCTTC
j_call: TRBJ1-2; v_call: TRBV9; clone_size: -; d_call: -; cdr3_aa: CASSDPDSAGSNYGYTF; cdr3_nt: TGTGCCAGCAGCGACCCGGACAGTGCTGGGAGTAACTATGGCTACACCTTC
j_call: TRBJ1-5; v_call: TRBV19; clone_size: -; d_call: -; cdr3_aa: CASSVKNQPQHF; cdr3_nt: TGTGCCAGTAGCGTAAAAAATCAGCCCCAGCATTTT
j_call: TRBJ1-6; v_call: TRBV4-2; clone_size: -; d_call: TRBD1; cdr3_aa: CASSQVGTGSRNSPLHF; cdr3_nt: TGTGCCAGCAGCCAAGTGGGGACAGGAAGCCGAAATTCACCCCTCCACTTT
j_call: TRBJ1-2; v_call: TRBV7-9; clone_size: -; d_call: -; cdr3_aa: CASMGLERVTGYTF; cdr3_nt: TGTGCCAGCATGGGCCTGGAGCGGGTGACTGGCTACACCTTC
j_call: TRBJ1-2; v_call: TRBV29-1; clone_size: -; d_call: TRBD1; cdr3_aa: CSADRAYGYTF; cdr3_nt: TGCAGCGCGGACAGGGCCTATGGCTACACCTTC
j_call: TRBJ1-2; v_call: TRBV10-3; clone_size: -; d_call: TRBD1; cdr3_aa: CAIRLTGGNYGYTF; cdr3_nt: TGTGCCATCAGATTAACAGGGGGCAACTATGGCTACACCTTC
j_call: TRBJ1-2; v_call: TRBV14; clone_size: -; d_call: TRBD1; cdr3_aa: CASSQGQGRSYGYTF; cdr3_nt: TGTGCCAGCAGCCAAGGACAGGGGCGTAGCTATGGCTACACCTTC
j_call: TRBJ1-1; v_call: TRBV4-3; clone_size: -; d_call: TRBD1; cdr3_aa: CASSPGTGGSVFF; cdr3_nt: TGCGCCAGCAGCCCTGGGACAGGGGGGTCGGTTTTCTTT
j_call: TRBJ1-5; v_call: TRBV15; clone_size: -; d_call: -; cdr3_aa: CATSRDWGVGQPQHF; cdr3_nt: TGTGCCACCAGCAGAGATTGGGGGGTAGGTCAGCCCCAGCATTTT
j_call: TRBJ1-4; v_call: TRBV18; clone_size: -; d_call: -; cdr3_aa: CASSPGQNEKLFF; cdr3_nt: TGTGCCAGCTCACCAGGACAGAATGAAAAACTGTTTTTT
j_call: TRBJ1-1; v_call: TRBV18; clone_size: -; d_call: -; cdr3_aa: CASSQVGDTEAFF; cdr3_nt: TGTGCCAGCTCACAAGTGGGCGATACTGAAGCTTTCTTT
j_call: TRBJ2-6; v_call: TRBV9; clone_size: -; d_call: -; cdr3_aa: CASSVVAGNGANVLTF; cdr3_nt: TGTGCCAGCAGCGTAGTAGCAGGGAATGGGGCCAACGTCCTGACTTTC
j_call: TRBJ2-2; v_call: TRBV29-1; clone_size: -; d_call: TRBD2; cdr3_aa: CSAAGLAGVSRAGELFF; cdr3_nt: TGCAGCGCTGCGGGACTAGCGGGAGTCTCAAGGGCCGGGGAGCTGTTTTTT
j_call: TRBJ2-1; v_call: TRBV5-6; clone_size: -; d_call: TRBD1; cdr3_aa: CASSPGTGRSNEQFF; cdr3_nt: TGTGCCAGCAGCCCCGGGACAGGCAGATCCAATGAGCAGTTCTTC
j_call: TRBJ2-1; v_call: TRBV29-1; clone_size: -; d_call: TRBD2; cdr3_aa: CSGGLGNEQFF; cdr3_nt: TGCAGCGGCGGACTAGGAAATGAGCAGTTCTTC
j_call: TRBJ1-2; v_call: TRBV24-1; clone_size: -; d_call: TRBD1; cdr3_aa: CATSDPGQGGYTF; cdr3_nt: TGTGCCACCAGTGACCCGGGACAGGGAGGCTACACCTTC
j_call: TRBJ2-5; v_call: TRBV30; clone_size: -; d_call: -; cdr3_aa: CAWRRQLQETQYF; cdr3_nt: TGTGCCTGGAGGAGACAGCTCCAAGAGACCCAGTACTTC
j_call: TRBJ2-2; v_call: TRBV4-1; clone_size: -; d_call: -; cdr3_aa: CASSQGANTGELFF; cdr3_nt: TGCGCCAGCAGCCAGGGAGCAAACACCGGGGAGCTGTTTTTT
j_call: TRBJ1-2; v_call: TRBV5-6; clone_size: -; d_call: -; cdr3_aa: CASSLGTSFRYTF; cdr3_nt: TGTGCCAGCAGCTTAGGGACAAGCTTTCGCTACACCTTC